The T cell receptor beta chain described here comes from a study of shared clonotypes between healthy human individuals. Deep was the level at which the assay was run. Assay: immunoSEQ multiplex PCR; the TCRdb copy retains only in-frame clones and omits some. This sample has about 1.1 million clones, with around 77% found just once. With 3 bases clipped from V and 4 bases from J, the junction kept 5 bases outside the gene matches. The CDR3 contains 16 residues. CDR1 and CDR2 (germline): SGHNT, YYREEE (reference sequence). Note on this clone: Its antigen is undetermined.

Overall study findings and caveats: Clonotype sharing across donors was expected to vary with sequencing depth.

The sequenced material came from memory CD4+ T cells from PBMCs. Noted subset: CD45RA-negative fraction. This chain uses TRBV5-4 with TRBJ2-3; 13 bases line up with TRBD2. This sequence was found in a man aged 18 to 35 in good health. Some clones in this sample may be carry-over from other donors' samples. The CDR3 here is CASSSTLAGGADTQYF. Here the CDR3 DNA reads TGTGCCAGCAGCTCCACACTAGCGGGGGGGGCAGATACGCAGTATTTT.